This T cell receptor beta chain was sequenced in a study of cytomegalovirus exposure and HLA in healthy donors. About this clone: Its cognate antigen is unknown.

It was with 60 Vbeta and 13 Jbeta primers that the PCR ran. Produced via immunoSEQ multiplex PCR; TCRdb's table is partial and in-frame only. The sample yields some 170,000 clones, around 85% seen once. The CDR3 loop spans 16 amino acids. CDR1 and CDR2 (germline): SGHRS, YFSETQ. J was trimmed by 3 bases and V by 4 bases; bases with no gene match: 9. Donors were ostensibly healthy at sampling, although undocumented immune exposures were probable. Study conclusions and caveats: TRBV6-2, TRBV6-3 and some other V segments were excluded as indistinguishable. An assumption of roughly uniform sequencing depth across donors underlay the presence/absence analyses. When a later analysis compared HLA-associated TCR beta chains with equally common others, the HLA-associated chains turned out to be more clonally expanded and to have lower generation probabilities.

The chain carries TRBV5-1 and TRBJ2-7; TRBD1 aligns across 11 bases. This TCR derives from a man aged 40-49 years in good health and CMV-seronegative. Source material: PBMCs. The CDR3: CASSVGRDRGVYEQYF. The CDR3 region has the DNA TGCGCCAGCAGCGTAGGCCGGGACAGGGGGGTCTACGAGCAGTACTTC.